Below, 4 T cell receptor beta chains from the same sample are listed, as sequenced in a study of cytomegalovirus exposure and HLA in healthy donors. A multiplex PCR was run with 60 Vbeta primers and 13 Jbeta primers. The assay was immunoSEQ multiplex PCR, and TCRdb's table has in-frame clones only and misses some. The sample shows 95,000 to 150,000 clones, approximately 78% of them seen only once. The sample was PBMCs. Receptors originate from a woman aged 30 to 39 in good health and CMV-seronegative.

There are a few counts of this clone. J is TRBJ2-7 and V is TRBV9; tentative D call: TRBD2 (6 bases). Trimming took 9 bases from V and 0 from J, leaving 13 bases between them. The CDR3 covers 13 residues. Germline CDR1 reads SGDLS; CDR2 reads YYNGEE. CDR3 amino acids: CAIPLDYSYEQYF. CDR3 bases: TGTGCCATCCCGCTGGACTACTCCTACGAGCAGTACTTC.

The chain combines TRBV6-5 with TRBJ2-7; 8 bases map to TRBD1. CDR1 and CDR2 (germline): MNHEY, SVGAGI. Trimming at V came to 2 bases and at J to 2 bases, leaving 2 bases not matched to a gene. The CDR3 spans 14 residues. The CDR3 DNA follows: TGTGCCAGCAGTTACCGGGGACAGGCCTACGAGCAGTACTTC. It yields the protein CASSYRGQAYEQYF.

This chain uses TRBV30 with TRBJ2-5, with TRBD1 matching 10 bases. Germline-derived CDR1 and CDR2 are GTSNPN and SVGIG (reference sequence). V shed 3 bases and J 3 bases; nucleotides not matched to a gene: 1. This CDR3 has 13 residues. The CDR3 is CAWRTGGEETQYF. The CDR3 DNA follows: TGTGCCTGGAGGACAGGGGGCGAAGAGACCCAGTACTTC.

This rearrangement joins TRBV11-2 to TRBJ2-7, with TRBD1 identical over 9 bases. The V and J ends lost 3 bases and 6 bases, in that order; junction bases with no gene match: 6. The CDR3 extends over 14 amino acids. CDR1 is SGHAT, CDR2 FQNNGV, per germline. The CDR3 DNA sequence: TGTGCCAGCAGCTTTCCCCGGACAGGGGCCGAGCAGTACTTC. Its protein is CASSFPRTGAEQYF.